These 26 T cell receptor beta chains share one sample of origin, sequenced in a study of T cells in Graves' hyperthyroidism and ophthalmopathy (dated by TCRdb to about 2019). The library was obtained by multiplex PCR. TCRdb records Illumina HiSeq 2000 as the sequencer. Amplification of TCR beta CDR3 regions was carried out from RNA transcripts. A first-round RT-PCR of the TCR CDR3 used the HTBI primer set with the Qiagen OneStep RT-PCR kit. TCRdb passed the public sequencing reads through fastp at Q25 and MiXCR, retaining productive beta sequences. Rows with one shared CDR3 protein collapse into an entry with the most common genes and DNA. The table for this sample lists fewer than 350,000 distinct CDR3 sequences; roughly 18% of them were counted only once. The ten largest clonotypes hold approximately 49% of the sample. The sequenced sample consisted of blood. These receptors all come from a woman in her forties or fifties with Graves' hyperthyroidism.

The table lists this clonotype with many counts. This chain links TRBV3-1 with TRBJ2-3; D is possibly TRBD1 (6 bases). V was shortened by 0 bases and J by 4 bases, with 14 bases between the two germline ends. The CDR3 runs 16 residues. CDR1 and CDR2 (germline): LGHDT, YNNKEL (reference sequence). The DNA for the CDR3 is TGTGCCAGCAGCCAAGATACAGGGCTCTCTTCAGATACGCAGTATTTT. Its translation: CASSQDTGLSSDTQYF.

This clonotype was recorded many times. The chain carries TRBV3-1 and TRBJ1-2, with unresolved D. CDR3 length: 12 amino acids. The germline V gene encodes CDR1 LGHDT and CDR2 YNNKEL (reference sequence). The V end lost 4 bases, the J end lost 1 base, and 4 bases lay between the germline ends. The CDR3 here is CASSRSNYGYTF. The CDR3 DNA reads TGTGCCAGCAGCCGCAGTAACTATGGCTACACCTTC. Full variable domain (missing parts from reference TRBV3-1 and TRBJ1-2): DTAVSQTPKYLVTQMGNDKSIKCEQNLGHDTMYWYKQDSKKFLKIMFSYNNKELIINETVPNRFSPKSPDKAHLNLHINSLELGDSAVYFCASSRSNYGYTFGSGTRLTVV.

This clonotype was recorded a few times. This sequence joins TRBV7-3 and TRBJ2-5, with a tentative D call TRBD2 (6 bases). Germline assignment: CDR1 SGHTA and CDR2 FQGTGA. The CDR3 covers 14 residues. Trimming removed 2 bases at V and 5 bases at J, with 12 bases between. The CDR3 DNA sequence: TGTGCCAGCAGCTTAGCTGGGGGGTCGGAGACCCAGTACTTC. Protein: CASSLAGGSETQYF.

This clonotype was found many times. The chain is built from TRBV28 and TRBJ2-1; 9 nucleotides align to TRBD1. The germline gives CDR1 MDHEN, CDR2 SYDVKM. CDR3 length: 15 amino acids. V trimming: 8 bases; J trimming: 4 bases; junction bases outside the gene matches: 9. DNA for the CDR3: TGTGCCAGCGGACAGGGGCCCGGCCAGTACAATGAGCAGTTCTTC. Translated, it gives CASGQGPGQYNEQFF.

This clonotype was seen at least ten times. V gene TRBV6-1 combines with J gene TRBJ2-3; 7 positions agree with TRBD2. The junction had 7 bases not matched to a gene; V was cut back by 5 bases and J by 2 bases. The CDR3 has 15 residues. Germline CDR1 and CDR2: MNHNS and SASEGT. This CDR3 reads CASSTWGGDTDTQYF. CDR3 DNA sequence: TGTGCCAGCAGTACGTGGGGGGGGGACACAGATACGCAGTATTTT.

The CDR3 DNA reads as TGCGCCAGCATGGCAGGGGATCGGGAGACCCAGTACTTC. Protein product: CASMAGDRETQYF. V usage is TRBV5-1 and J usage is TRBJ2-5, with D tentatively TRBD1 (6 bases). CDR3 length: 13 residues. Germline-derived CDR1 and CDR2 are SGHRS and YFSETQ. V was shortened by 6 bases and J by 5 bases, with 14 bases between the two germline ends. Full variable domain (missing parts from reference TRBV5-1 and TRBJ2-5): KAGVTQTPRYLIKTRGQQVTLSCSPISGHRSVSWYQQTPGQGLQFLFEYFSETQRNKGNFPGRFSGRQFSNSRSEMNVSTLELGDSALYLCASMAGDRETQYFGPGTRLLVL.

The rearrangement links TRBV3-1 to TRBJ1-6, with 7 positions matching TRBD1. The CDR3 consists of 16 residues. Germline CDR1 reads LGHDT; CDR2 reads YNNKEL (reference sequence). The V and J ends lost 1 base and 10 bases, in that order; junction bases with no gene match: 10. The CDR3 loop reads CASSQGTGTRGSPLHF. Here the CDR3 DNA reads TGTGCCAGCAGCCAAGGGACAGGAACTAGAGGGTCACCCCTCCACTTT.

The chain couples TRBV3-1 to TRBJ2-5; D is uncertain. Germline CDR1 LGHDT, CDR2 YNNKEL (reference sequence). This CDR3 has 11 residues. V was clipped by 3 bases and J by 5 bases, with 4 bases between them. The CDR3 region is CASSHLETQYF. The CDR3 coding sequence is TGTGCCAGCAGCCACCTTGAGACCCAGTACTTC.

J is TRBJ2-5 and V is TRBV20-1; TRBD1 matches 9 bases. Trimming at V came to 1 base and at J to 4 bases, leaving 4 bases not matched to a gene. The CDR3 consists of 14 residues. Germline CDR1 reads DFQATT; CDR2 reads SNEGSKA (reference sequence). CDR3 nucleotide sequence: TGCAGTGCTAGAGCACGGACAGGGGTAGAGACCCAGTACTTC. Its translation: CSARARTGVETQYF.

The chain has TRBV7-3 and TRBJ2-7; D is unclear. Germline V gene sequence: CDR1 SGHTA, CDR2 FQGTGA. This CDR3 is built from 13 residues. V shed 5 bases and J shed 3 bases, with 11 bases lying between them. The CDR3 DNA sequence: TGTGCCAGCAGCCCCGATACTGGCTACGAGCAGTACTTC. Amino acids: CASSPDTGYEQYF.

This clonotype was seen only a few times. The chain employs TRBV5-1 and TRBJ1-2, with D perhaps TRBD1 (5 bases). CDR3 size: 11 residues. CDR1 SGHRS and CDR2 YFSETQ come from the germline V gene. V was pared by 5 bases and J by 7 bases, with 9 bases between. The CDR3 region has the DNA TGCGCCAGCAGTGGAGGGGTTGGCTACACCTTC. Translating it yields CASSGGVGYTF.

V usage is TRBV10-1 and J usage is TRBJ2-1; 8 positions match TRBD2. CDR1 and CDR2 from the germline V gene are WNHNN and SYGVQD (reference sequence). The V gene end was trimmed by 0 bases and the J gene end by 9 bases; junction bases not matched to a gene: 7. CDR3 length: 15 residues. DNA of the CDR3: TGCGCCAGCAGTGAGTCGGCTAGCGGGTATGTTGAGCAGTTCTTC. It encodes CASSESASGYVEQFF.

The V call is TRBV18, the J call TRBJ2-1; maybe TRBD2 (6 bases). CDR3 length equals 16 residues. Germline values: CDR1 KGHSH, CDR2 LQKENI. The V and J ends lost 6 bases and 4 bases respectively, with 19 bases between them. Here the CDR3 reads CASSPKSSGGYNEQFF. Here the CDR3 DNA reads TGTGCCAGCTCGCCCAAAAGTAGCGGAGGTTACAATGAGCAGTTCTTC.

The gene calls are TRBV4-1 and TRBJ1-4, with TRBD1 matching 8 bases. Germline trimming cut 4 bases from V and 7 bases from J; bases unmatched to any gene: 8. This CDR3 is 15 amino acids long. In germline, CDR1 is MGHRA, CDR2 YSYEKL. CDR3 residues: CASSLGQGGVEKLFF. The CDR3 region has the DNA TGCGCCAGCAGCCTCGGACAGGGCGGGGTTGAAAAACTGTTTTTT.

Points on this clonotype: The conserved closing phenylalanine or tryptophan is absent in this CDR3, likely reflecting a read error. The chain recombines TRBV19 with TRBJ1-2, with D perhaps TRBD1 (6 bases). Germline CDR1 LNHDA, CDR2 SQIVND (reference sequence). Trimming cost V 10 bases and J 8 bases, with 17 bases left between them. The CDR3 runs 12 residues. CDR3 DNA sequence: TGTGCCACCAGCAATGGGGGCGGCGGCTACACCCTC. Protein: CATSNGGGGYTL.

The gene calls are TRBV5-1 and TRBJ2-5; D may be TRBD2 (5 bases). The V gene lost 0 bases and the J gene lost 4 bases, with 10 bases spanning the gap. This CDR3 has 14 amino acids. Germline V CDR1 and CDR2: SGHRS, YFSETQ. The DNA for the CDR3 is TGCGCCAGCAGCTTGGGGTTCGAGGGAGAGACCCAGTACTTC. This encodes CASSLGFEGETQYF.

In its sample, this clonotype was seen many times. The V and J genes are TRBV12-3 or TRBV12-4 and TRBJ1-4; D might be TRBD1 (5 bases). V lost 7 bases and J lost 8, with 17 bases in between. This CDR3 is built from 14 residues. Here the CDR3 reads CASTTPRQGEKLFF. The DNA for the CDR3 is TGTGCCAGCACCACGCCCCGGCAGGGCGAAAAACTGTTTTTT.

The chain links TRBV6-1 to TRBJ2-2, with 15 bases fitting TRBD2. Germline V gene sequence: CDR1 MNHNS, CDR2 SASEGT. The CDR3 contains 20 residues. The junction had 13 bases not matched to a gene; V was cut back by 6 bases and J by 2 bases. The CDR3 protein is CASSNLGLAGGLENTGELFF. DNA for the CDR3: TGTGCCAGCAGCAACTTAGGACTAGCGGGAGGGCTGGAAAACACCGGGGAGCTGTTTTTT.

This clonotype was seen many times. V usage is TRBV11-2 and J usage is TRBJ2-7; weak D call: TRBD1 (6 bases). The V and J ends lost 1 base and 2 bases respectively, with 12 bases between them. The CDR3 extends over 15 amino acids. The germline gives CDR1 SGHAT, CDR2 FQNNGV. The DNA for the CDR3 is TGTGCCAGCAGCTTAGCGGCAGGGGATACCTACGAGCAGTACTTC. Amino acids: CASSLAAGDTYEQYF.

This clonotype was seen at least ten times. This chain uses TRBV13 with TRBJ1-5; the match to TRBD1 covers 7 bases. The CDR3 sequence is 16 residues long. Germline assignment: CDR1 PRHDT and CDR2 FYEKMQ (reference sequence). The V and J ends lost 5 bases and 0 bases, in that order; junction bases with no gene match: 7. CDR3 in amino acids: CASSRNRGNSNQPQHF. The CDR3 DNA sequence: TGTGCCAGCAGCCGCAACAGGGGCAATAGCAATCAGCCCCAGCATTTT.

The CDR3 region has the DNA TGCGCCAGCAGCCGAACCGAGCGGGGGGGCCAAGATACGCAGTATTTT. It codes for CASSRTERGGQDTQYF. The chain couples TRBV4-1 to TRBJ2-3; 10 bases are shared with TRBD2. Germline trimming cut 4 bases from V and 5 bases from J; bases unmatched to any gene: 9. Germline CDR1 is MGHRA and CDR2 is YSYEKL. This CDR3 has 16 amino acids.

The sample holds a few counts of this clonotype. This sequence joins TRBV19 and TRBJ1-1, with 9 nucleotides matching TRBD1. CDR3 length: 15 amino acids. Germline-derived CDR1 and CDR2 are LNHDA and SQIVND (reference sequence). The ends lost 1 base at V and 4 bases at J; junction bases unmatched: 4. CDR3 nucleotides: TGTGCCAGTAGTATAGCGGGGACAGGGACCACTGAAGCTTTCTTT. Translation gives CASSIAGTGTTEAFF.

Only a few counts were recorded for this clonotype. The J gene is TRBJ1-5, the V gene TRBV6-1; D is perhaps TRBD1 (5 bases). The V end was cut by 1 base, the J end by 0 bases, with 13 bases between. Germline CDR1 and CDR2: MNHNS and SASEGT. The CDR3 sequence is 17 residues long. CDR3 protein: CASSEGGAWDSNQPQHF. CDR3 in DNA: TGTGCCAGCAGTGAAGGCGGGGCCTGGGATAGCAATCAGCCCCAGCATTTT.

This clonotype has at least ten counts. The CDR3 DNA reads as TGCAGTGCCCCCGCGCAGTATGAGGAGACCCAGTACTTC. Its translation: CSAPAQYEETQYF. V and J are TRBV20-1 and TRBJ2-5; D is unresolved. There are 13 residues in the CDR3. CDR1 is DFQATT, CDR2 SNEGSKA, per germline (reference sequence). The germline V and J ends were trimmed by 6 bases and 5 bases, with 16 bases remaining between them.

V and J are TRBV6-1 and TRBJ1-1; maybe TRBD1 (5 bases). The CDR3 contains 14 residues. V shed 8 bases and J shed 0 bases, with 13 bases lying between them. Germline lookup yields CDR1 MNHNS and CDR2 SASEGT. The CDR3 loop is CASGGSAMNTEAFF. The DNA of the CDR3 is TGTGCCAGCGGGGGGTCAGCTATGAACACTGAAGCTTTCTTT.

This clonotype was recorded at least ten times. The chain has TRBV14 and TRBJ2-1; the D gene is possibly TRBD2 (7 bases). Trimming cost V 1 base and J 6 bases, with 19 bases left between them. The CDR3 has 17 residues. Per the germline V gene, CDR1 is SGHDN and CDR2 is FVKESK. DNA of the CDR3: TGTGCCAGCAGCCAAGCCCAGCGGGGACACCTTCGCAATGAGCAGTTCTTC. This translates into CASSQAQRGHLRNEQFF. The full variable domain, with the rest looked up from reference TRBV14 and TRBJ2-1, is EAGVTQFPSHSVIEKGQTVTLRCDPISGHDNLYWYRRVMGKEIKFLLHFVKESKQDESGMPNNRFLAERTGGTYSTLKVQPAELEDSGVYFCASSQAQRGHLRNEQFFGPGTRLTVL.